The 24 T cell receptor beta chains listed next were all sequenced from one sample in a study of T cell repertoires in ileal Crohn's disease. The protocol was immunoSEQ multiplex PCR, while the TCRdb copy is restricted to in-frame clones and leaves out a portion. This table holds over 25,000 clones, roughly 78% found once. Sample: ileal tissue. The receptors stem from an adult with Crohn's disease.

The chain has TRBV6-1 and TRBJ2-7, with a weak D call TRBD1 (6 bases). This CDR3 is 15 amino acids long. CDR1 and CDR2 (germline): MNHNS, SASEGT. V shed 6 bases and J shed 0 bases, with 15 bases lying between them. The CDR3 nucleotides read TGTGCCAGCAGCACGCGCAGGGGCCGCTCCTACGAGCAGTACTTC. It codes for CASSTRRGRSYEQYF.

The rearrangement links TRBV29-1 to TRBJ1-5, with TRBD1 as a possible D gene (6 bases). The CDR3 runs 15 residues. V lost 7 bases, J lost 2 bases, and 18 bases lay in between. CDR1 SQVTM and CDR2 ANQGSEA come from the germline V gene. The CDR3 sequence: CSDIDRSGGNQPQHF. The CDR3 coding sequence is TGCAGCGACATAGACAGGTCAGGAGGCAATCAGCCCCAGCATTTT.

The table lists this clone with a count of one. At one end the junction does not follow the germline gene, possibly because of a read error. The chain links TRBV5-4 to TRBJ1-2; tentatively, D is TRBD1 (5 bases). Germline V gene lookup returns CDR1 SGHNT and CDR2 YYREEE (reference sequence). This CDR3 comprises 12 residues. The CDR3 DNA reads as TGTGCCAGCAGCTTGGGGTCCGTGACAGCCTCCTTC. This encodes CASSLGSVTASF.

This clone was counted a few times. The chain links TRBV5-6 to TRBJ1-1; D is unclear. The CDR3 is made up of 15 amino acids. CDR1 is SGHDT and CDR2 is YYEEEE in the germline V gene. Trimming cost V 4 bases and J 0 bases, with 13 bases left between them. This CDR3 is CASSPAGGMNTEAFF. CDR3 DNA: TGTGCCAGCAGCCCGGCGGGAGGCATGAACACTGAAGCTTTCTTT.

The chain combines TRBV30 with TRBJ1-1; D is possibly TRBD1 (5 bases). The CDR3 contains 15 residues. Trimming shortened V by 1 base and J by 11 bases, and 23 bases separated the two germline ends. Germline V gene sequence: CDR1 GTSNPN, CDR2 SVGIG (reference sequence). The CDR3 protein is CAWSEVVWQGGSAFF. The DNA for the CDR3 is TGTGCCTGGAGTGAGGTGGTATGGCAGGGTGGAAGCGCTTTCTTT.

This clone occurred a few times. Other nucleotide sequences in the sample specify the same CDR3. The chain recombines TRBV5-1 with TRBJ1-2; D is unclear. The CDR3 is 12 residues long. Germline CDR1 and CDR2: SGHRS and YFSETQ. V lost 0 bases and J 6 bases, leaving 6 bases between the germline ends. The CDR3 protein is CASSLDSNGYTF. The CDR3 DNA follows: TGCGCCAGCAGCTTGGACAGCAATGGCTACACCTTC.

V and J are TRBV6-4 and TRBJ1-4; D ambiguous. CDR1 and CDR2 (germline): MRHNA, SNTAGT. The CDR3 length is 15 residues. V was pared by 2 bases and J by 5 bases, with 12 bases between. In nucleotides, the CDR3 is TGTGCCAGCAGTGACCCCCAGGTGATGAATGAAAAACTGTTTTTT. This codes for CASSDPQVMNEKLFF.

The CDR3 DNA is TGTGCCAGCAGCACGACAGGGAGCGATCAGCCCCAGCATTTT. This codes for CASSTTGSDQPQHF. This rearrangement joins TRBV7-2 to TRBJ1-5; 7 bases are a match to TRBD1. V gave up 5 bases and J gave up 5 bases; unmatched junction bases: 6. From germline, CDR1 is SGHTA and CDR2 FQGNSA. The CDR3 has 14 amino acids.

The rearrangement links TRBV2 to TRBJ1-1, with a tentative D call TRBD1 (6 bases). Trimming cost V 6 bases and J 5 bases, with 16 bases left between them. The germline V gene has CDR1 SNHLY and CDR2 FYNNEI. This CDR3 contains 14 residues. The CDR3 spells CASSAWGGWTEAFF. CDR3 in DNA: TGTGCCAGCAGCGCCTGGGGGGGCTGGACTGAAGCTTTCTTT.

The chain couples TRBV6-5 to TRBJ1-2; TRBD1 agrees at 9 bases. Trimming removed 0 bases from V and 2 bases from J; junction bases left unmatched: 4. Per the germline V gene, CDR1 is MNHEY and CDR2 is SVGAGI. The CDR3 length is 16 residues. The CDR3 here is CASSYSWTGVNYGYTF. Written as DNA, the CDR3 is TGTGCCAGCAGTTACTCGTGGACAGGGGTCAACTATGGCTACACCTTC.

V usage is TRBV19 and J usage is TRBJ2-3; D is perhaps TRBD2 (6 bases). Germline CDR1 is LNHDA and CDR2 is SQIVND (reference sequence). Trimming left V 5 bases short and J 1 base short, with 13 bases between. The length of the CDR3 is 15 residues. Here the CDR3 DNA reads TGTGCCAGTAGTGCTATTACGGGAGGCACAGATACGCAGTATTTT. This encodes CASSAITGGTDTQYF.

This chain joins TRBV7-8 and TRBJ1-5; 8 nucleotides agree with TRBD1. The CDR3 is 15 amino acids. Germline trimming cut 5 bases from V and 9 bases from J; bases unmatched to any gene: 12. Germline V gives CDR1 SGHVS, CDR2 FQNEAQ. DNA of the CDR3: TGTGCCAGCAGCACGCAAGGTGTCGGACAGGGGCCCCAGCATTTT. Its translation: CASSTQGVGQGPQHF.

The rearrangement links TRBV5-1 to TRBJ2-7; 9 nucleotides align to TRBD2. CDR1 SGHRS and CDR2 YFSETQ come from the germline V gene. V was clipped by 4 bases and J by 3 bases; unmatched bases: 8. The CDR3 is made up of 15 amino acids. The CDR3: CASSAGRGGNYEQYF. In nucleotides, the CDR3 is TGCGCCAGCAGCGCTGGGCGGGGGGGGAACTACGAGCAGTACTTC.

The rearrangement uses TRBV6-5 and TRBJ2-2; a possible D gene is TRBD1 (6 bases). Trimming took 10 bases from V and 1 from J, leaving 16 bases between them. The CDR3 sequence is 15 residues long. Per the germline V gene, CDR1 is MNHEY and CDR2 is SVGAGI. The CDR3 is CATRGRVGNTGELFF. In DNA form, the CDR3 reads TGTGCCACCAGGGGCAGGGTTGGGAACACCGGGGAGCTGTTTTTT.

This chain uses TRBV5-4 with TRBJ2-5, with D possibly TRBD1 on 6 matching bases. The J call may be faulty, since TRBJ2-7 better matches the DNA end. Germline CDR1 reads SGHNT; CDR2 reads YYREEE (reference sequence). The CDR3 contains 14 residues. The CDR3 protein is CASSFSRGDYEQYF. The CDR3 DNA follows: TGTGCCAGCAGCTTTAGCAGGGGAGACTACGAGCAGTACTTC.

The V and J genes are TRBV19 and TRBJ1-4, with D hard to call. Germline CDR1 LNHDA, CDR2 SQIVND (reference sequence). This CDR3 is 15 amino acids long. Deletions cut 7 bases from V and 0 bases from J, with 12 bases between. CDR3 amino acids: CASTLNGATNEKLFF. CDR3 nucleotides: TGTGCCAGTACCCTCAACGGAGCAACTAATGAAAAACTGTTTTTT.

This clone has a single count. DNA of the CDR3: TGTGCCAGCAGCGTCGCCCCTAGCGGACAAGAGACCCAGTACTTC. This translates into CASSVAPSGQETQYF. This chain connects TRBV9 to TRBJ2-5; 7 nucleotides line up with TRBD2. CDR1 and CDR2 from the germline V gene are SGDLS and YYNGEE. This CDR3 spans 15 amino acids. With 2 bases clipped from V and 2 bases from J, the junction kept 6 bases outside the gene matches.

This clone turned up a few times. The chain recombines TRBV2 with TRBJ2-3; a possible D gene is TRBD2 (5 bases). V lost 0 bases to trimming and J lost 6 bases, with 22 bases between them. The CDR3 runs to 18 residues. Germline CDR1 reads SNHLY; CDR2 reads FYNNEI. Written as DNA, the CDR3 is TGTGCCAGCAGTGAAGCGCTCCGTCGACTAACCGCCGGGGATACGCAGTATTTT. The encoded protein is CASSEALRRLTAGDTQYF.

The chain combines TRBV28 with TRBJ1-5; no firm D call. The CDR3 is made up of 16 amino acids. Germline V gene lookup returns CDR1 MDHEN and CDR2 SYDVKM. Trimming took 3 bases from V and 1 from J, leaving 13 bases between them. The CDR3 nucleotides read TGTGCCAGCAGTTTCTTGGAGGGAATAAGCAATCAGCCCCAGCATTTT. Translated: CASSFLEGISNQPQHF.

This clone was seen a handful of times. The chain carries TRBV2 and TRBJ2-4; perhaps TRBD2 as D (6 bases). The CDR3 has 13 residues. Germline V gene lookup returns CDR1 SNHLY and CDR2 FYNNEI. The V end lost 3 bases, the J end lost 10 bases, and 13 bases lay between the germline ends. CDR3 protein: CASSDRQGGIQYF. The CDR3 DNA is TGTGCCAGCAGTGACCGGCAGGGAGGTATTCAGTACTTC.

V gene TRBV28 combines with J gene TRBJ1-4, with TRBD1 matching 9 bases. Germline CDR1 is MDHEN and CDR2 is SYDVKM. Trimming at V came to 6 bases and at J to 7 bases, leaving 9 bases not matched to a gene. CDR3 length: 15 amino acids. The CDR3 reads CASSSQGAGGEKLFF. Written as DNA, the CDR3 is TGTGCCAGCAGCTCACAGGGGGCCGGGGGTGAAAAACTGTTTTTT.

The chain has TRBV30 and TRBJ1-6; TRBD1 matches at 7 bases. The CDR3 consists of 13 residues. The germline V gene encodes CDR1 GTSNPN and CDR2 SVGIG (reference sequence). V lost 3 bases, J lost 6 bases, and 2 bases stayed unmatched. The CDR3 DNA is TGTGCCTGGAGCGGACAGGCTAATTCACCCCTCCACTTT. Encoded protein: CAWSGQANSPLHF.

The chain recombines TRBV29-1 with TRBJ2-1, with 13 bases matching TRBD2. This CDR3 spans 15 amino acids. The V gene end was trimmed by 7 bases and the J gene end by 8 bases; junction bases not matched to a gene: 11. Germline V gene sequence: CDR1 SQVTM, CDR2 ANQGSEA. CDR3 nucleotides: TGCAGCGGAGGGTCACTAGCGGGGGGGCCTTATGAGCAGTTCTTC. Residues: CSGGSLAGGPYEQFF.

The J gene is TRBJ2-1, the V gene TRBV6-5, with D possibly TRBD1 on 5 matching bases. CDR3 size: 14 residues. Between the trimmed V and J ends, which lost 2 bases and 1 base, there was a span of 6 bases. Germline assignment: CDR1 MNHEY and CDR2 SVGAGI. The CDR3 DNA follows: TGTGCCAGCAGTTACGGGGCATCCTACAATGAGCAGTTCTTC. Translating gives CASSYGASYNEQFF.